The clone carrying this T cell receptor beta chain was detected only a few times. The antigen is unknown. This record belongs to a study of T cell repertoires in cytomegalovirus infection. Overall study: The public TCR beta signatures pointed to both CMV infection and matching HLA type.

TCRdb reprocessed the reads via MiXCR and lists one record per CDR3 protein. The profile shows more than 400,000 distinct CDR3 sequences, approximately 25% of them singletons. General study points: Carriage of CMV together with the relevant HLA was identifiable through cumulative public TCR beta family frequency. Clonotypes of TCR beta that were HLA-C-restricted and CMV-specific dominated the ex vivo response.

This CDR3 has 15 residues. Germline V gives CDR1 KGHSH, CDR2 LQKENI. The trim removed 5 bases at V and 6 bases at J, leaving 7 bases unmatched. The sequencing input was PBMCs. The receptor's source is a human donor in good health (CMV status not recorded). Some clones in this sample may be carry-over from other donors' samples. The chain combines TRBV18 with TRBJ2-1, with 10 bases aligning to TRBD2. In nucleotides, the CDR3 is TGTGCCAGCTCAACCGGGACTAGCGCCTTCAATGAGCAGTTCTTC. It translates to CASSTGTSAFNEQFF.